One sample yielded the 9 T cell receptor beta chains listed below, sequenced in a study of molecular identifiers for immune sequencing clone quantification. One entry per CDR3 protein results from TCRdb running MiXCR on the PCR reads. This sample has about 640,000 distinct CDR3 sequences, with 15% to 20% found just once. Sequencing used naive CD8+ T cells from blood, with Jurkat cell RNA spiked in. The subset is: FACS-sorted CD8+CD4-CCR7+CD45RA+ naive T cells. The receptors derive from a human donor in good health. Some libraries in this study had Jurkat cell RNA spiked in.

The J gene is TRBJ2-7, the V gene TRBV27; tentative D call: TRBD1 (6 bases). The germline gives CDR1 MNHEY, CDR2 SMNVEV (reference sequence). Trimming pared 2 bases from V and 4 bases from J, leaving 15 bases between. The CDR3 length is 15 residues. The CDR3 DNA reads TGTGCCAGCAGTTTAATTGCGCGAGGGGGTTACGAGCAGTACTTC. The encoded protein is CASSLIARGGYEQYF.

A remark on this clonotype: At one end the junction does not follow the germline gene, possibly because of a read error. The chain recombines TRBV3-1 with TRBJ2-7; a weak D match, TRBD2 (6 bases). This CDR3 contains 15 residues. Germline CDR1 is LGHDT and CDR2 is YNNKEL (reference sequence). The CDR3 region has the DNA TGTGCCGGCAGCCCCGGGGGAGGAACTTACTACGAGCAGTACTTC. Translated, it gives CAGSPGGGTYYEQYF.

The V call is TRBV7-3, the J call TRBJ2-5; 8 positions match TRBD2. V dropped 1 base and J dropped 5; count of bases not matched to a gene: 15. The CDR3 has 18 residues. Germline V gene sequence: CDR1 SGHTA, CDR2 FQGTGA. CDR3 DNA sequence: TGTGCCAGCAGCTTAAACCACCTTCCGGGAGGGTCGAAGGAGACCCAGTACTTC. Encoded protein: CASSLNHLPGGSKETQYF.

Of note for this clonotype: Possible read error: a much larger clone is one base away. The chain links TRBV3-1 to TRBJ1-1; unclear D gene. The V and J ends lost 3 bases and 7 bases respectively, with 9 bases between them. CDR3 length: 12 residues. Germline V lookup: CDR1 LGHDT, CDR2 YNNKEL (reference sequence). The CDR3 here is CASSQSFGEAFF. The CDR3 nucleotides are TGTGCCAGCAGCCAGTCGTTCGGTGAAGCTTTCTTT.

Remarks on this clonotype: This may come from a read error, since a much larger clone is one base off. The chain combines TRBV4-3 with TRBJ1-1; TRBD1 might be the D (6 bases). Germline CDR1 LGHNA, CDR2 YSLEER. The CDR3 sequence is 16 residues long. This CDR3 reads CASSQGGTGSGTEASF. CDR3 DNA: TGCGCCAGCAGCCAAGGCGGAACAGGGTCTGGCACTGAAGCTTCCTTT.

Ten or more counts support this clonotype. V and J are TRBV10-3 and TRBJ2-3, with a weak D call TRBD2 (6 bases). The germline gives CDR1 ENHRY, CDR2 SYGVKD. The CDR3 sequence is 18 residues long. V lost 3 bases and J lost 5, with 24 bases in between. The CDR3, as DNA: TGTGCCATCAGTGACTTCGGCGAGAGCGCCCCGGGGGAAGATACGCAGTATTTT. This translates into CAISDFGESAPGEDTQYF.

As concerns this clonotype: A much larger clone is a single base away; this may be a read error. The genes are TRBV7-6 and TRBJ2-1; TRBD1 aligns across 8 bases. There are 17 residues in the CDR3. CDR1 is SGHVS and CDR2 is FNYEAQ in the germline V gene. V shed 1 base, J shed 0 bases, and the junction held 5 bases outside the gene matches. The CDR3, as DNA: TGTGCCAGCAGCTTAGACCCTGGACAGGGCTCCTACAATGAGCAGTTCTTC. The encoded protein is CASSLDPGQGSYNEQFF.

The table lists this clonotype with many counts. The V and J genes are TRBV27 and TRBJ2-7; 8 nucleotides line up with TRBD1. The CDR3 sequence is 15 residues long. J gave up 3 bases and V 5 bases, and 9 bases lay outside the gene matches. CDR1 is MNHEY, CDR2 SMNVEV, per germline (reference sequence). The CDR3 nucleotides are TGTGCCAGCAGTCCCAGGGGGCAGGGGGTCTACGAGCAGTACTTC. Its translation: CASSPRGQGVYEQYF.

This clonotype was observed a single time. This clone may be a read error of a much larger clone one base away. The chain joins TRBV11-2 to TRBJ2-2, with 13 bases identical to TRBD2. Germline V CDR1 and CDR2: SGHAT, FQNNGV. The CDR3 covers 18 residues. The CDR3 nucleotides read TGTACCAGCAGCTTAGAACAGGGACTAGCGGGACTCACCGGGGAGCTGTTTTTT. Amino acids: CTSSLEQGLAGLTGELFF.